This T cell receptor (beta chain) comes out of a study of vaccination effects on CD4 cells after COVID-19. Generated by immunoSEQ multiplex PCR, the TCRdb table keeps only in-frame clones and is missing some. The repertoire consists of tens of thousands of clones, with around 80% occurring once and the leading ten covering approximately 1.9%. Peptide-pool stimulation followed by sequencing identified expanded antigen-specific CD4+ clonotypes in the ViraFEST assay. Subsequent to a culture period of roughly 11 days, CD4+ T cells were isolated. It was two doses of either the BNT162b2 or mRNA-1273 vaccine that participants received. Neither prior SARS-CoV-2 infection nor positive nucleocapsid antibodies were present in the vaccine recipients. After approximately 2 million PBMC were placed in each well, they were cultured with about 10 IU/ml IL-2 and approximately 9.6 ug/ml peptides. About this clone: As yet, its antigen is unknown.

The ends were cut back, 4 bases at V and 8 bases at J, with 23 bases in the middle. Looked up from germline, CDR1 is MGHRA and CDR2 is YSYEKL. This CDR3 has 17 amino acids. The TCR originated in a human donor who received a COVID-19 vaccine. The sample here was CD4+ T cells from PBMCs cultured with HCoV-OC43 spike peptides, taken after COVID-19 vaccination. Subset meaning: HCoV-OC43 spike overlapping peptide pool stimulation. This chain joins TRBV4-1 and TRBJ1-4, with no clear D. CDR3 sequence: CASSPENGLTSREKLFF. The DNA of the CDR3 is TGCGCCAGCAGCCCTGAAAACGGACTAACTTCTCGGGAAAAACTGTTTTTT.